A selection of T cell receptor beta chains follows, all from one sample in a study of blood T cells in healthy people across ages. Using its own MiXCR run on the 5' RACE reads, TCRdb lists one record per CDR3 protein. The table has some 760,000 distinct CDR3 sequences, roughly 25% seen once. These same records also appear under a second study, on T cells of mothers and their children.

The sample comprised blood. All receptors derive from a boy between 10 and 17 years old in good health. The CDR3 runs from the conserved cysteine through the conserved F or W. Fields, in order: V gene, J gene, D gene, clone size, CDR3 DNA, CDR3 protein. D genes are given only for firm matches. Rows may omit the clone size; those that give it use once, few, many or a size class.

TRBV7-2	TRBJ1-2	TRBD1	few	TGTGCCAGCAGCCCCGGGACAGGGGGCTACACCTTC	CASSPGTGGYTF
TRBV7-2	TRBJ2-3	TRBD1	few	TGTGCCACCAGGGACAGTGGCACAGATACGCAGTATTTT	CATRDSGTDTQYF
TRBV24-1	TRBJ2-3	NA	NA	TGTGCCACCAGTGACCGGACGGGAAGCACAGATACGCAGTATTTT	CATSDRTGSTDTQYF
TRBV4-3	TRBJ1-1	NA	NA	TGCGCCAGCAGCCAAGATTGGGGGCGGAACACTGAAGCTTTCTTT	CASSQDWGRNTEAFF
TRBV3-1	TRBJ2-5	NA	few	TGTGCCAGCACCTTCAGGGGAGAGGAGACCCAGTACTTC	CASTFRGEETQYF
TRBV20-1	TRBJ1-4	NA	few	TGCAGTGCTTTGGAGAGGGGAAATGAAAAACTGTTTTTT	CSALERGNEKLFF
TRBV29-1	TRBJ2-7	NA	NA	TGCAGCGTTGCTGGACCGGGCTACGAGCAGTACTTC	CSVAGPGYEQYF
TRBV5-1	TRBJ2-1	TRBD2	NA	TGCGCCAGCAGCTTTGTAGCGGGGGGGCTTGAGCAGTTCTTC	CASSFVAGGLEQFF
TRBV20-1	TRBJ2-7	NA	NA	TGCAGTGCTAGTTTTAATCTCCACGAGCAGTACTTC	CSASFNLHEQYF
TRBV19	TRBJ1-1	TRBD1	NA	TGTGCCAGTAGTGTACAGGGGATGAACACTGAAGCTCTCTTT	CASSVQGMNTEALF
TRBV2	TRBJ1-1	NA	few	TGTGCCAGCAGCCGCGGCCCGGAGGGGTACACTGAAGCTTTCTTT	CASSRGPEGYTEAFF
TRBV9	TRBJ1-2	NA	NA	TGTGCCAGCAGCGTGGGGCCTTTTGTGTCTAACTATGGCTACACCTTC	CASSVGPFVSNYGYTF
TRBV6-5	TRBJ2-7	NA	NA	TGTGCCAGCAGTTACTCGATGCGGGGTTTCGACGAGCAGTACTTC	CASSYSMRGFDEQYF
TRBV29-1	TRBJ2-7	TRBD2	few	TGCAGCGTTGATACTAGCGGGAGCTCCTACGAGCAGTACTTC	CSVDTSGSSYEQYF
TRBV4-1	TRBJ1-2	NA	NA	TGCGCCAGCAGCCACGATGGTGCAGGGAACGGCTACACCTTC	CASSHDGAGNGYTF
TRBV15	TRBJ2-7	NA	NA	TGTGCCACCAGCAGAGAGCCTGAGGGCGAGCAGTACTTC	CATSREPEGEQYF
TRBV7-7	TRBJ2-2	NA	NA	TGTGCTAGCAGCTTAGAACCAGGGAGCACCGGGGAGCTGTTTTTT	CASSLEPGSTGELFF
TRBV14	TRBJ2-5	TRBD2	few	TGTGCCAGCAGCCAAGGATATGGCGGGAGCTGGGAGACCCAGTACTTC	CASSQGYGGSWETQYF
TRBV12-3/TRBV12-4	TRBJ2-7	TRBD1	NA	TGTGCCAGCAGAAAGACAGGGGTCCAGGGGTACGAGCAGTACTTC	CASRKTGVQGYEQYF
TRBV12-3/TRBV12-4	TRBJ1-4	NA	few	TGTGCCAGCAGGGAAAGTGACAGTGCAACTAATGAAAAACTGTTTTTT	CASRESDSATNEKLFF
TRBV6-6	TRBJ2-5	NA	NA	TGTGCCAGCAGACCTCCACAAGAGACCCAGTACTTC	CASRPPQETQYF
TRBV14	TRBJ2-5	NA	NA	TGTGCCAGCAGCCAAGCCCGGGGGCTTAACCAGTACTTC	CASSQARGLNQYF
TRBV3-1	TRBJ2-5	NA	few	TGTGCCAGCAGCCGGATAAGCGAGACCCGGTACTTC	CASSRISETRYF